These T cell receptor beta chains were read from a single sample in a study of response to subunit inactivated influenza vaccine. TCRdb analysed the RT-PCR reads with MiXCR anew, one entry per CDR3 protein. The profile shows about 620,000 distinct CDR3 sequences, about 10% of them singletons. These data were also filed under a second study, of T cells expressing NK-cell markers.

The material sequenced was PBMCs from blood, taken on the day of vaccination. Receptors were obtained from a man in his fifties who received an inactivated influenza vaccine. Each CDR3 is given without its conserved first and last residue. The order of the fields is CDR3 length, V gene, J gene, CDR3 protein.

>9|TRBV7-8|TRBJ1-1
ASSRTKEAF
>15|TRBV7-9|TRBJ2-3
ASTVDRALWSTDTQY
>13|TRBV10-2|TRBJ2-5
ASSKGTVGGETQY
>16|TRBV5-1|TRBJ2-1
ASSLGGPGLLQVNEQF
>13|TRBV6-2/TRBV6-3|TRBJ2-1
ASSFLQAGGGEQF
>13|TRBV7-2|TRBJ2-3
ASSLELAGVGTQY
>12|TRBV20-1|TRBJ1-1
SATRDLLNTEAF
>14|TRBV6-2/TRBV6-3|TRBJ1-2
ASSYSSGTGSGGYT
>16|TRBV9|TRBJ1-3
ASSVATTWANPGNTIY
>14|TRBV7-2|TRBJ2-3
ASSLDVGRALDTQY
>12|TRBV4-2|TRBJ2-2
ASSHLDSTGELF
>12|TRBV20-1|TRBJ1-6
SARAGQGDSPLH
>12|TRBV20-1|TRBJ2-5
SASGGSKGETQY
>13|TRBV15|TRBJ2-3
ATSSHRGSTDTQY
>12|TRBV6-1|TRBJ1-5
ASSRVSPNQPQH
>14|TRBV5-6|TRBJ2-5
ASSGVTGVGRETQY
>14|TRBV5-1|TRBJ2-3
ASSWAGQGATDTQY
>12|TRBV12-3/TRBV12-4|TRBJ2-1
ASSPGRSYNEQF
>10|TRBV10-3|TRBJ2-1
AISEDSNEQF
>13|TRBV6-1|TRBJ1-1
ASSGTGHANTEAF
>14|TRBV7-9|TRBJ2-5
ASSFVSGRGGETQY
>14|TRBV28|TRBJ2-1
ASSGPRGEHRDEQF
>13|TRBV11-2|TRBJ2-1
ASSFRGRRVDEQF
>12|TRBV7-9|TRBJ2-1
ASSQQGFNNEQF
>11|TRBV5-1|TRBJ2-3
ASKPTGTDTHY
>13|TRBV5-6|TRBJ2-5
ASSLEGVSGETQY
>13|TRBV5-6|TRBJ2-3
ASSRTGTGFNTQY
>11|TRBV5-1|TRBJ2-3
ASSQDTTDTQY
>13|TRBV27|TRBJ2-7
ASSSRLAATYEQY
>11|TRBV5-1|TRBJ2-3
ASTGRGEDTQY
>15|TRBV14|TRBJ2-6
ASTPRGAGAGANVLT
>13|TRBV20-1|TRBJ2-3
SASGDRGFTDTQY
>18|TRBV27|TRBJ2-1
ASSSPRGSGRAGSYNEQF
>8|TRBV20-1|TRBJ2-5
SALQETQY
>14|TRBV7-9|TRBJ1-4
ASSFSEGLGDEKLF
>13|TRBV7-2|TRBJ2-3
ASSLVAGGVDTQY
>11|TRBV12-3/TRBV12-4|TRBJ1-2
ASSLITAYGYT
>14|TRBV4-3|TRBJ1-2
ASSQVFDRANYGYT
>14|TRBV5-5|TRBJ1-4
ASSLGHAGGGEKLF
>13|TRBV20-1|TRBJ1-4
SARDPGRANEKLF
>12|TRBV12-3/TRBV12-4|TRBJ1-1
ASSLSVGNTEAF
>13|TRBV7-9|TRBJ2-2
ASSPSGRGTGELF
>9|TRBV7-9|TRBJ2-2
ASSQPGELF
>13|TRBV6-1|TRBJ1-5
ASSPEQGPNQPQH
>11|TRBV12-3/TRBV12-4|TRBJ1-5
ASSRQGGGPQH
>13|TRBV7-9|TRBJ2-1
ASSPVGLSYNEQF
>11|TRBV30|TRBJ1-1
AWSATGRAEAF
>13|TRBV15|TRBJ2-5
ATSESPGPGETQY
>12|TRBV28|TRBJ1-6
ASSPPARGSPLH
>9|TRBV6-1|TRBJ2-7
AARTGYEQY
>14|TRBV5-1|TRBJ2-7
ASSPGQGASSYEQY
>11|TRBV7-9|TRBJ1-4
ASAEVGDEKLF
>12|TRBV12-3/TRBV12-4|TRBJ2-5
ASSPVGSQETQY